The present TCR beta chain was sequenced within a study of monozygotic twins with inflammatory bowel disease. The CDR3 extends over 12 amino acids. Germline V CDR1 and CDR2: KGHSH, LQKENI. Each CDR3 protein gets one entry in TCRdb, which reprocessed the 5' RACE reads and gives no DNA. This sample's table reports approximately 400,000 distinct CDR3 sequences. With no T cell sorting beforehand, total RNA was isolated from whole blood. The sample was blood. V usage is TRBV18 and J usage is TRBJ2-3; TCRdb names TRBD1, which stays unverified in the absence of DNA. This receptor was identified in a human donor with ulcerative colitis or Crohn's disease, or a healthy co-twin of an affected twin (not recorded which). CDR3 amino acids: CASSPSDRGEYF. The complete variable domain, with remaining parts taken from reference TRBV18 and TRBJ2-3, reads NAGVMQNPRHLVRRRGQEARLRCSPMKGHSHVYWYRQLPEEGLKFMVYLQKENIIDESGMPKERFSAEFPKEGPSILRIQQVVRGDSAAYFCASSPSDRGEYFGPGTRLTVL.